The rows below give T cell receptor beta chains drawn from one sample of a study of blood T cell repertoires in COVID-19. Profiling relied on immunoSEQ multiplex PCR, and the TCRdb table lists in-frame clones only, not all of them. The sample carries about 220,000 clones, roughly 88% recorded once. Material for sequencing was PBMCs or T cells enriched from blood (not recorded which). Source of these receptors: a woman in her 40s with acute COVID-19. The CDR3 runs from the conserved cysteine through the conserved F or W. A D gene is named only where the DNA matches it firmly. The size of a clone is reported for some rows only, either as once, few or many, or as a class for expanded clones.

. TRBJ2-3 . TRBV7-2 13 TGTGCCAGCTCCCCGGGGGAGTGGGGTACGCAGTATTTT CASSPGEWGTQYF
TRBD1 TRBJ1-1 . TRBV7-9 15 TGTGCCAGCAGCTTAGGGGGACAGGGTCGCACTGAAGCTTTCTTT CASSLGGQGRTEAFF
TRBD1 TRBJ2-1 . TRBV29-1 15 TGCAGCGTCGCACAGGGGGAGAGCTCCTACAATGAGCAGTTCTTC CSVAQGESSYNEQFF
. TRBJ2-7 . TRBV6-5 15 TGTGCCAGCAGATACCTTGTCCAGGGCTCCTACGAGCAGTACTTC CASRYLVQGSYEQYF
TRBD1 TRBJ1-1 once TRBV18 14 TGTGCCAGCTCCGGGGACAGGGGGCGCGAGGAAGCTTTCTTT CASSGDRGREEAFF
. TRBJ2-7 . TRBV5-1 16 TGCGCCAGCAGCTTGGAACCCCCTCCAGGGTTCGACGAGCAGTACTTC CASSLEPPPGFDEQYF
. TRBJ1-6 . TRBV6-5 13 TGTGCCAGCAGCGACAGGCCGAATTCACCCCTCCACTTT CASSDRPNSPLHF
TRBD1 TRBJ2-3 . TRBV19 14 TGTGCCAGTAGCAGGGGGCTTAGCACAGATACGCAGTATTTT CASSRGLSTDTQYF
TRBD1 TRBJ1-6 many TRBV4-3 16 TGCGCCAGCAGCCTAGACACCGGGACAGGATATTCACCCCTCCACTTT CASSLDTGTGYSPLHF
. TRBJ2-1 . TRBV6-5 12 TGTGCCAGCAGGGGAGATTACAATGAGCAGTTCTTC CASRGDYNEQFF
TRBD1 TRBJ1-3 . TRBV10-3 13 TGTGCCATCAGCCAGAACAGGGGGAACACCATATATTTT CAISQNRGNTIYF
TRBD2 TRBJ2-1 . TRBV10-2 17 TGCGCCAGCAGCCCCACTAGCGGGGAGCTCTCCTACAATGAGCAGTTCTTC CASSPTSGELSYNEQFF
TRBD1 TRBJ2-7 . TRBV6-5 13 TGTGCCAGCACCCTAGACAGGGGTCACGAGCAGTACTTC CASTLDRGHEQYF
TRBD1 TRBJ1-3 . TRBV3-1/TRBV3-2 15 TGTGCCAGCAGCCAAGTAGGGGGCCGTGGAAACACCATATATTTT CASSQVGGRGNTIYF
. TRBJ2-2 once TRBV12-5 13 TGTGCTAGTGGTCCCCCCGTTGCCGGGGAGCTGTTTTTT CASGPPVAGELFF
TRBD2 TRBJ2-1 few TRBV11-3 20 TGTGCCAGCAGCTTAGTGTCCTTCTCTAGCGGAAGTGGGTATTACAATGAGCAGTTCTTC CASSLVSFSSGSGYYNEQFF
. TRBJ2-2 . TRBV19 16 TGTGCCAGTAGTCACTTGAAGAGCCCGAACACCGGGGAGCTGTTTTTT CASSHLKSPNTGELFF
TRBD1 TRBJ2-5 . TRBV4-1 16 TGCGCCAGCAGCCAGACAGGGGGCGGGCGTCAAGAGACCCAGTACTTC CASSQTGGGRQETQYF
. TRBJ2-7 . TRBV5-1 14 TGCGCCAGCTCCGTGCAGGGCATTAGCAGCGAGCAGTACTTC CASSVQGISSEQYF
. TRBJ1-5 . TRBV6-5 13 TGTGCCAGCAGTTACTCGGCAGGTCAGCCCCAGCATTTT CASSYSAGQPQHF
. TRBJ1-1 few TRBV5-1 13 TGCGCCAGCAGCTTGGCTGACGGACATGAGGCTTTCTTT CASSLADGHEAFF
. TRBJ1-5 . TRBV19 18 TGTGCCAGTACCCCCATTAGGGCCAGGGACTTTTCGAATCAGCCCCAGCATTTT CASTPIRARDFSNQPQHF
TRBD1 TRBJ1-2 . TRBV5-6 16 TGTGCCAGCAGCTTGGAGGGGGCGAAGACTAACTATGGCTACACCTTC CASSLEGAKTNYGYTF
TRBD2 TRBJ2-3 . TRBV29-1 15 TGCAGCGTTGAAGGCCTAGCGGGAGATACAGATACGCAGTATTTT CSVEGLAGDTDTQYF
TRBD2 TRBJ2-5 . TRBV5-1 17 TGCGCCAGCAGCCGAAGACTAGCGGGAGGGCCTGGGGAGACCCAGTACTTC CASSRRLAGGPGETQYF
. TRBJ1-6 . TRBV6-2/TRBV6-3 15 TGTGCCAGCAGTTACTCGGGCCCGTCGTATTCACCCCTCCACTTT CASSYSGPSYSPLHF
. TRBJ2-5 . TRBV3-1/TRBV3-2 14 TGTGCCAGCAGCCTACAGGGCTTCAGGGAGACCCAGTACTTC CASSLQGFRETQYF
TRBD1 TRBJ2-1 . TRBV24-1 13 TGTGCCACCCGGGCAGGGGGCTTTAGTGAGCAGTTCTTC CATRAGGFSEQFF
TRBD1 TRBJ1-2 . TRBV28 13 TGTGCCAGCAGCGCGGACAGGGTAAAAGGCTACACCTTC CASSADRVKGYTF
. TRBJ2-6 . TRBV3-1/TRBV3-2 16 TGTGCCAGCAGCCAAGTAGGGGTGAGGGGGGCCAACGTCCTGACTTTC CASSQVGVRGANVLTF
TRBD1 TRBJ1-6 . TRBV7-9 15 TGTGCCAGCAGCCCACAGACAGGGACTAATTCACCCCTCCACTTT CASSPQTGTNSPLHF
. TRBJ1-1 . TRBV7-9 16 TGTGCCAGCAGCCGATCAACCCCTAGTCGGGGAACTGAAGCTTTCTTT CASSRSTPSRGTEAFF
. TRBJ1-2 . TRBV7-9 15 TGTGCCAGCAGTAGCCATACATCGATACGGGGTGGCTACACCTTC CASSSHTSIRGGYTF
. TRBJ1-2 . TRBV19 14 TGTGCCAGTAGTACGAGGACAGCAAACTATGGCTACACCTTC CASSTRTANYGYTF
TRBD2 TRBJ2-3 . TRBV4-3 12 TGCGCCAGCAGCCACCCTAGCGGGCCGCAGTATTTT CASSHPSGPQYF
TRBD1 TRBJ2-3 . TRBV7-8 17 TGTGCCAGCAGCCCAGTACAGGGGGGTGCGCGGACAGATACGCAGTATTTT CASSPVQGGARTDTQYF
. TRBJ1-1 . TRBV7-2 14 TGTGCCAGCAGTCTAGTCGAGGTTATCACTGAAGCTTTCTTT CASSLVEVITEAFF
. TRBJ1-3 . TRBV7-8 15 TGTGCCAGCAGGGAGGGAGAGATCTCTGGAAACACCATATATTTT CASREGEISGNTIYF
TRBD1 TRBJ1-1 . TRBV7-2 13 TGTGCCAGCAGCTCCGACAGGGGGGTTGAAGCTTTCTTT CASSSDRGVEAFF
TRBD1 TRBJ2-1 once TRBV6-2/TRBV6-3 16 TGTGCCAGCAGTCACCAGGGGGTAGTGGCCTACAATGAGCAGTTCTTC CASSHQGVVAYNEQFF
. TRBJ1-5 few TRBV4-2 15 TGTGCCAGCAGCCAAGATAGTACAGGGCCTCAGCCCCAGCATTTT CASSQDSTGPQPQHF
. TRBJ1-6 . TRBV4-2 13 TGTGCCAGCAGCGACAATAATAATTCACCCCTCCACTTT CASSDNNNSPLHF
. TRBJ2-1 . TRBV5-4 13 TGTGCCAGCAGCTTTGGGGCCCACAACGAGCAGTTCTTC CASSFGAHNEQFF
TRBD2 TRBJ2-5 . TRBV3-1/TRBV3-2 15 TGTGCCAGCAGCCCTGGGACTAGCGGGAGTATTACCCAGTACTTC CASSPGTSGSITQYF
. TRBJ2-7 . TRBV5-1 14 TGCGCCAGCAGCTTGACCCTGGTGGCTAGCGAGCAGTACTTC CASSLTLVASEQYF
. TRBJ1-2 . TRBV28 14 TGTGCCAGCAGTTTAGAGCAGAGACTGTATGGCTACACCTTC CASSLEQRLYGYTF
TRBD2 TRBJ2-3 . TRBV3-1/TRBV3-2 15 TGTGCCAGTGCCCTCGGGAGGGGGGGCACAGATACGCAGTATTTT CASALGRGGTDTQYF